The present TCR beta chain was sequenced within a study of beta chain features in type 1 diabetes (dated 2018 in TCRdb). In the study overall: Mean age, gender distribution, total cell number and subset yield were not different between patients and healthy donors. A total of roughly 100 million sorted cells were examined across all samples, and RNA yield correlated strongly with the number of cells per subset. Regulatory and stem cell-like memory subsets were isolated from only 8 patients and roughly 8 healthy donors, whereas naive and central memory subsets came from all 28 donors. The study compared TCRB repertoires of sorted circulating CD4+ T cell subsets between recently diagnosed type 1 diabetes patients and matched healthy donors. Beyond this particular receptor, the publication reports: Because small numbers of individuals were included in the HLA sub-analyses, any influence of HLA type on TCRB rearrangement was left unresolved. Type 1 diabetes patients showed a moderate but significant shortening of TCRB CDR3 length in all four CD4+ subsets. Sequencing cDNA rather than genomic DNA could over-represent highly expressing activated cells, although activation and CD3 levels did not differ between groups. Naive, central memory and regulatory TCRB repertoires appeared to be more alike among patients than among healthy donors. PCR might favor shorter templates, but patient and control samples were amplified and corrected together, so any skew would affect both groups equally. At VDJ recombination sites, type 1 diabetes patients had fewer insertions and more deleted nucleotides, which implies abnormalities in thymic rearrangement.

A word on this clone: This clone's antigen is unknown. No much larger clonotype is one base removed from it; base qualities were not supplied.

The entire amount of isolated RNA was reverse transcribed using the High Capacity cDNA Reverse Transcription Kit, so the sequenced TCRB transcripts were expressed ones. Naive, central memory and regulatory T cell samples underwent deep immunoSEQ sequencing, averaging about 3.57 million total reads per sample. Sorted cells were lysed in RLT buffer and RNA was extracted with DNase-treated RNeasy Micro or Mini kits, depending on cell number. To prevent cross-contamination, every cell subset was processed on its own, while patient and healthy donor samples were processed together. TCRB sequences were amplified from cDNA with the immunoSEQ multiplex PCR, producing 87-bp fragments spanning the CDR3 region. Sequencing of the amplicons was done on the Illumina HiSeq platform. Under the source paper's analysis protocol: Synthetic template baselines were used to correct PCR bias computationally, reads within Hamming distance 2 were collapsed, and singletons that could not be merged were discarded. Reads were aligned to IMGT to assign V, D and J genes, CDR3 length, and insertions or deletions at six rearrangement sites. Within each subset, clonotype counts were normalized to sorted cell number, after which true diversity and Gini coefficients were computed with the tcR R package. The overlap coefficient, calculated on TCRB nucleotide sequences, was used to measure repertoire sharing. Out-of-frame TCRB sequences from naive cells were analyzed to stand in for the pre-selection repertoire. Imported from immuneACCESS, the table was reduced by TCRdb to in-frame sequences with V and J called. These copies leave out some clones; in studies compared against another copy, an unresolved V gene accounts for under half, and the cause of the remainder is not known. Clonal size and the V and J genes are those of that table, whereas D and trimming came from the DNA. The sample profile shows 150,000 to 200,000 clones; around 63% of them were found once. Roughly 0.089% of the sample is in the top ten clones.

A single peripheral blood draw of around 120 mL on average was collected from each donor into heparinised tubes. A BD FACSAria II was used to sort naive, central memory, regulatory and stem cell-like memory CD4+ T cells with a panel that included CD45RO, CCR7, CD25, CD127, CD95 and CD27. All sorted populations exceeded 95% purity. PBMCs were isolated right away by Lymphoprep density gradient centrifugation and were stained directly, without culture. So that batch effects would be minimized, each experiment stained and sorted samples in pairs, pairing one healthy donor with one patient. CDR1 and CDR2 were assigned from the germline V gene as SQVTM and ANQGSEA. Its CDR3 holds 14 amino acids, cysteine through phenylalanine. CDR3 DNA only is kept here, 42 bases in frame from base 1. The V and J ends are trimmed by 4 bases and 2 bases, leaving 12 bases between them.

Material for sequencing was naive CD4+ T cells from blood. This sample's cell subset or site label indicates: true naive CD4+ T cells. This sequence uses TRBV29-1 and TRBJ2-1; the D segment could be TRBD2, given 7 matching bases. The sequence derives from a man aged 25 to 40 with type 1 diabetes. The bases are TGCAGCGTTGGGGGGCTAGCGGCCTACAATGAGCAGTTCTTC. The translation is CSVGGLAAYNEQFF.